The T cell receptor beta chain under discussion was sequenced for a study of Ad26.COV2.S vaccination and SARS-CoV-2 variants (dated by TCRdb to about 2021). Context from the whole study: Donors in the vaccine arm were drawn from COV1001, a multicentre, randomized, double-blind, placebo-controlled phase I-IIa trial testing Ad26.COV2.S in healthy adults. The TCR-sequenced set comprised approximately 30 samples: around 20 Ad26.COV2.S vaccine recipients, 5 placebo recipients and 8 SARS-CoV-2 convalescent individuals. Participants in the trial were split at random into five groups of five each, receiving low-dose or high-dose Ad26.COV2.S once or twice, or else placebo on both occasions. The specificity and breadth of SARS-CoV-2-reactive T cell receptors after Ad26.COV2.S vaccination were assessed by TCRbeta repertoire sequencing. Ad26.COV2.S was administered intramuscularly at a dose of 5x10^10 or 1x10^11 viral particles, either as one shot or as two shots given 56 days apart. Investigators did not know the trial group allocation while performing experiments and assessing outcomes. Study-wide findings and limitations: The study lacked the statistical power to compare responses across vaccine doses or regimens. After vaccination, spike-specific CD8+ and CD4+ T cell responses were reported to show substantial breadth. Higher spike-specific TCR breadth was observed in Ad26.COV2.S recipients than in placebo recipients (P = 0.0014). Vaccine and placebo recipients had comparable non-spike TCR breadth, which fits with the vaccine containing only spike. It was noted by the authors that total T cell responses may have been underestimated by the TCR breadth and depth analyses.

The immunoSEQ Assay was used to sequence TCRbeta CDR3 regions. After extraction, genomic DNA underwent amplification by bias-controlled multiplex PCR, followed by high-throughput sequencing. In the authors' own workflow: To quantify the absolute abundance of every unique TCRbeta CDR3 region, sequences were collapsed and filtered. T cell fraction was estimated by normalizing TCRbeta template counts to usable DNA, with usable DNA measured through amplification of reference genes found in all nucleated cells. Repertoire TCRs were annotated as SARS-CoV-2-specific when V gene, CDR3 amino acid sequence and J gene were exactly matched to a known reactive TCR set. The reference SARS-CoV-2 TCR set was obtained from MIRA and was filtered for enrichment in COVID-19-positive ImmuneCODE repertoires, whereby public or cross-reactive TCRs were removed. Drawing on the MIRA antigens, annotated TCRs were analysed further at the level of specific ORF or position within ORF. Breadth was defined as annotated unique rearrangements over total unique productive rearrangements; depth was the summed frequency of those rearrangements. Two-sided Wilcoxon rank-sum tests were applied when comparing TCR breadth between groups. TCRdb carries this immuneACCESS record with in-frame sequences only. Its versions omit some clonotypes, under half of them owing to an unresolved V gene in the studies checked, with the rest unexplained. V, J and clone size reflect that table, while D and trimming were determined from the DNA. The sample table shows around 450,000 clones, and about 91% are seen once. Around 2.5% of the sample comes from the top ten.

The CDR3 covers 12 residues, taking in both the cysteine and the phenylalanine. The CDR3 DNA has 36 bases and is translated from base 1. CDR1 SGHRS and CDR2 YFSETQ are derived from the germline V gene. The V end loses 0 bases and the J end loses 4 bases, and a stretch of 3 bases separates them. The sample's treatment or condition label, in plain terms: roughly 19 received Ad26.COV2.S at low or high dose, single or two shots; roughly 5 received placebo; per-sample allocation not given. For vaccine and placebo recipients, repertoires were sequenced using samples collected on day 63 after the first injection. In Cohort 1b, around 23 adults aged 18-55 years were enrolled at a single site in Boston, USA, between 29 July and 7 August 2020. Ad26.COV2.S consisted of a replication-incompetent adenovirus type 26 vector by which a prefusion-stabilized SARS-CoV-2 spike protein from the original Wuhan strain was expressed.

In regard to this clone: Its antigen is currently not known. Nothing much larger sits one base from this clone, and base qualities are not available.

Recombination linked TRBV5-1 to TRBJ2-3; the D gene is unclear. The TCR was taken from a person between 18 and 65 years old who received the Ad26.COV2.S COVID-19 vaccine or a placebo. The sample here was peripheral blood, taken in a trial of Ad26.COV2.S vaccine versus placebo. The DNA sequence is as follows: TGCGCCAGCAGCTTGGCGTCAGATACGCAGTATTTT. Its protein is CASSLASDTQYF.